One and the same sample provided the 23 T cell receptor beta chains below, sequenced in a study of blood T cells in healthy people across ages. A second PCR, run for roughly 7 to 12 cycles, used a sample-barcoded 5' primer plus a J-beta primer mix. A single record per CDR3 protein comes from TCRdb applying MiXCR to the 5' RACE reads. This table holds approximately 960,000 distinct CDR3 sequences, roughly 28% found once. This same sample was also taken into another study, of T cells of mothers and their children.

The material sequenced was blood. The receptors come from a middle-aged woman in good health.

The gene calls are TRBV7-2 and TRBJ2-3; 7 bases map to TRBD2. CDR1 and CDR2 from the germline V gene are SGHTA and FQGNSA. V shed 2 bases, J shed 2 bases, and the junction held 7 bases outside the gene matches. CDR3 size: 16 residues. The CDR3: CASSLYERGFTDTQYF. In DNA, the CDR3 is TGTGCCAGCAGCTTATACGAGCGGGGATTCACAGATACGCAGTATTTT.

This clonotype has only a few counts. The chain is built from TRBV7-2 and TRBJ2-3; D unresolved. Deletions cut 7 bases from V and 0 bases from J, with 14 bases between. The germline V gene has CDR1 SGHTA and CDR2 FQGNSA. CDR3 length: 15 residues. The CDR3 spells CASTGLYRSTDTQYF. In DNA, the CDR3 is TGTGCCAGCACCGGTCTCTACCGTAGCACAGATACGCAGTATTTT.

Comments on this clonotype: Mismatch with germline at one junction end may stem from a read error. This rearrangement joins TRBV15 to TRBJ2-6, with D tentatively TRBD1 or TRBD2 (5 bases each). The CDR3 covers 15 residues. Germline CDR1 reads LNHNV; CDR2 reads YYDKDF (reference sequence). CDR3 coding DNA: TGTGCCACCAGCACCTTCCTGGACGGGGCCAACGTCCGGACTTTC. It translates to CATSTFLDGANVRTF. The variable domain in full, completed from reference TRBV15 and TRBJ2-6, reads DAMVIQNPRYQVTQFGKPVTLSCSQTLNHNVMYWYQQKSSQAPKLLFHYYDKDFNNEADTPDNFQSRRPNTSFCFLDIRSPGLGDTAMYLCATSTFLDGANVRTFGAGSRLTVL.

This clonotype was counted at least ten times. This chain connects TRBV12-3 or TRBV12-4 to TRBJ2-5; 9 bases are a match to TRBD1. CDR3 length: 14 residues. V shed 6 bases and J 5 bases; nucleotides not matched to a gene: 7. The CDR3 sequence is CASRKTGGGETQYF. DNA for the CDR3: TGTGCCAGCAGAAAAACAGGGGGCGGGGAGACCCAGTACTTC.

The sample holds one count of this clonotype. The J gene is TRBJ2-1, the V gene TRBV13; TRBD1 agrees at 10 bases. CDR3 size: 14 residues. V lost 0 bases to trimming and J lost 8 bases; unmatched junction nucleotides: 1. Germline V gene sequence: CDR1 PRHDT, CDR2 FYEKMQ (reference sequence). CDR3 nucleotide sequence: TGTGCCAGCAGCTTAGGCGACAGGGGGCATGAGCAGTTCTTC. Protein product: CASSLGDRGHEQFF.

In this sample, this clonotype turned up a few times. The chain joins TRBV6-5 to TRBJ1-1; 7 positions agree with TRBD1. V shed 6 bases and J 2 bases; nucleotides not matched to a gene: 6. The V gene's germline CDR1 is MNHEY and CDR2 SVGAGI. This CDR3 is 14 amino acids long. CDR3 protein: CASSSGQINTEAFF. CDR3 DNA sequence: TGTGCCAGCAGCTCGGGACAGATAAACACTGAAGCTTTCTTT.

The rearrangement links TRBV6-5 to TRBJ2-3; TRBD1 is a possible D gene (5 bases). Germline assignment: CDR1 MNHEY and CDR2 SVGAGI. V gave up 10 bases and J gave up 2 bases, with 22 bases separating them. The CDR3 totals 16 residues. The CDR3 sequence is CANRRYPTGDTDTQYF. In DNA form, the CDR3 reads TGTGCCAACAGACGCTACCCCACAGGAGACACAGATACGCAGTATTTT.

V gene TRBV7-2 combines with J gene TRBJ1-1; weak D call: TRBD1 (6 bases). Germline CDR1 reads SGHTA; CDR2 reads FQGNSA. Deletions cut 2 bases from V and 8 bases from J, with 9 bases between. This CDR3 region has 12 residues. In DNA, the CDR3 is TGTGCCAGCAGCTTAAACAGGGTAGAAGCTTTCTTT. Its protein product is CASSLNRVEAFF.

The sample holds many counts of this clonotype. The rearrangement links TRBV5-1 to TRBJ1-4; no firm D call. This CDR3 contains 15 residues. Germline values: CDR1 SGHRS, CDR2 YFSETQ. Trimming shortened V by 0 bases and J by 3 bases, and 9 bases separated the two germline ends. In DNA, the CDR3 is TGCGCCAGCAGCTTGGGTCGGGGAGCTAATGAAAAACTGTTTTTT. This gives the protein CASSLGRGANEKLFF.

This rearrangement joins TRBV12-3 or TRBV12-4 to TRBJ1-2; TRBD1 matches 10 bases. The CDR3 covers 15 residues. The ends lost 2 bases at V and 9 bases at J; junction bases unmatched: 9. In nucleotides, the CDR3 is TGTGCCAGCAGTTTACAGAGCGGGACAGGGGCTCGCTACACCTTC. Its protein is CASSLQSGTGARYTF.

The chain links TRBV27 to TRBJ2-5; 11 bases match TRBD1. V was pared by 3 bases and J by 4 bases, with 13 bases of the junction left unmatched. This CDR3 spans 18 amino acids. Germline V lookup: CDR1 MNHEY, CDR2 SMNVEV (reference sequence). The CDR3 loop is CASSFSGGTGGFSETQYF. In DNA form, the CDR3 reads TGTGCCAGCAGTTTCTCCGGGGGGACAGGGGGGTTTTCAGAGACCCAGTACTTC.

This rearrangement joins TRBV20-1 to TRBJ2-3; D possibly uses TRBD1 or TRBD2 (5 bases each). The CDR3 runs 15 residues. V was clipped by 3 bases and J by 2 bases, with 15 bases between them. CDR1 DFQATT and CDR2 SNEGSKA come from the germline V gene (reference sequence). The CDR3 loop reads CSASLAGALTDTQYF. In DNA form, the CDR3 reads TGCAGTGCTAGTCTGGCCGGGGCCCTCACAGATACGCAGTATTTT.

CDR3 in amino acids: CATSRDLQGTEAFF. The DNA of the CDR3 is TGTGCCACCAGCAGAGATCTCCAGGGGACTGAAGCTTTCTTT. This rearrangement joins TRBV15 to TRBJ1-1; a possible D gene is TRBD1 (6 bases). CDR1 and CDR2 (germline): LNHNV, YYDKDF (reference sequence). The CDR3 runs to 14 residues. V was pared by 0 bases and J by 5 bases, with 10 bases between.

Concerning this clonotype: This sequence may be a read error, since a much larger clone differs from it by one base. The chain is built from TRBV5-5 and TRBJ1-2, with D maybe TRBD1 (6 bases). This CDR3 spans 13 amino acids. Germline V CDR1 and CDR2: SGHKS, YYEKEE (reference sequence). Trimming stripped 7 bases from V and 7 bases from J, with 17 bases between. CDR3 region: CASGLQGSVGYTF. CDR3 nucleotides: TGTGCCAGCGGCCTACAGGGTTCGGTTGGCTACACCTTC.

The chain carries TRBV12-3 or TRBV12-4 and TRBJ1-5; 10 bases line up with TRBD1. The CDR3 is made up of 15 amino acids. V shed 4 bases, J shed 6 bases, and the junction held 6 bases outside the gene matches. The CDR3 sequence is CASSWTGTGVQPQHF. CDR3 DNA sequence: TGTGCCAGCAGTTGGACCGGGACAGGGGTTCAGCCCCAGCATTTT.

This clonotype occurred many times. This chain links TRBV11-1 with TRBJ2-1, with a weak D call TRBD2 (6 bases). V lost 4 bases to trimming and J lost 14 bases, with 18 bases between them. Germline V gene sequence: CDR1 SGHAT, CDR2 FQDESV (reference sequence). This CDR3 spans 13 amino acids. The CDR3 is CASSSRREDTEFF. The CDR3 DNA is TGTGCCAGCAGCTCGAGGAGGGAGGACACGGAGTTCTTC.

Written as DNA, the CDR3 is TGCAGCCCCGAGACCCAGTTCTTC. Translated: CSPETQFF. V and J are TRBV29-1 and TRBJ2-1, with D unresolved. V gave up 8 bases and J gave up 13 bases, with 9 bases separating them. The germline V gene encodes CDR1 SQVTM and CDR2 ANQGSEA. CDR3 length: 8 residues.

This chain joins TRBV29-1 and TRBJ2-7, with D perhaps matching TRBD2 (5 bases). Germline values: CDR1 SQVTM, CDR2 ANQGSEA. V dropped 8 bases and J dropped 9 bases, with 11 bases sitting between them. CDR3 length: 9 residues. The DNA of the CDR3 is TGCAGCCCACCGGGAACGCAGTACTTC. Translation: CSPPGTQYF.

The V call is TRBV5-8, the J call TRBJ2-3, with TRBD2 matching over 8 bases. The CDR3 runs 16 residues. V dropped 4 bases and J dropped 0; count of bases not matched to a gene: 7. CDR1 is SGHTS, CDR2 YDEGEE, per germline. CDR3 in amino acids: CASSDGGGISTDTQYF. Written as DNA, the CDR3 is TGTGCCAGCAGCGACGGCGGGGGGATTAGCACAGATACGCAGTATTTT.

This clonotype has more than one count but fewer than ten. The chain is built from TRBV14 and TRBJ1-4, with TRBD1 matching 7 bases. From germline, CDR1 is SGHDN and CDR2 FVKESK. The V gene end was trimmed by 5 bases and the J gene end by 5 bases; junction bases not matched to a gene: 8. There are 15 residues in the CDR3. This chain's CDR3 is CASSSTGVRNEKLFF. The CDR3 nucleotides are TGTGCCAGCAGCTCTACAGGGGTTCGAAATGAAAAACTGTTTTTT.

This clonotype showed up just a few times. V is TRBV7-2 and J is TRBJ1-2; perhaps TRBD1 as D (5 bases). Per germline, CDR1 SGHTA and CDR2 FQGNSA. CDR3 length: 14 amino acids. V gave up 2 bases and J gave up 8 bases, with 15 bases separating them. The CDR3 is CASSLSRGLGGYTF. The CDR3 DNA sequence: TGTGCCAGCAGCTTATCGCGGGGCTTGGGGGGCTACACCTTC. Looking up the rest from reference TRBV7-2 and TRBJ1-2 gives the full variable domain: GAGVSQSPSNKVTEKGKDVELRCDPISGHTALYWYRQSLGQGLEFLIYFQGNSAPDKSGLPSDRFSAERTGGSVSTLTIQRTQQEDSAVYLCASSLSRGLGGYTFGSGTRLTVV.

The V gene is TRBV6-6, the J gene TRBJ2-7; 10 bases line up with TRBD1. With 5 bases clipped from V and 1 base from J, the junction kept 8 bases outside the gene matches. The CDR3 has 16 residues. CDR1 MNHNY and CDR2 SVGAGI come from the germline V gene (reference sequence). CDR3 sequence reads: CASSEAPGQGSYEQYF. DNA for the CDR3: TGTGCCAGCAGTGAGGCACCGGGACAGGGGTCCTACGAGCAGTACTTC.

This clonotype occurred a few times. This chain joins TRBV20-1 and TRBJ2-7, with 9 bases fitting TRBD2. CDR1 and CDR2 from the germline V gene are DFQATT and SNEGSKA (reference sequence). V lost 7 bases and J lost 0; bases outside the gene matches: 7. The CDR3 extends over 14 amino acids. CDR3 in DNA: TGCAGTGTAACGAGCGGGGGGAACTCCTACGAGCAGTACTTC. Amino acids: CSVTSGGNSYEQYF.